The 2 T cell receptor beta chains presented below share a single source sample, sequenced in a study of quantifying T cell responses using KT2 cells. On the study more broadly: TCR alpha and beta constant-region primers primed reverse transcription of RNA.

The cDNA 3' end received a ligated oligonucleotide with a UMI. First-round PCR used roughly 4 cycles and beta primers RC1.1 and RC1.2 covering TRBC1 and TRBC2. TCRdb reanalysed the UMI-ligation and nested PCR reads using MiXCR and keeps one entry per CDR3 protein. Of tens of thousands of distinct CDR3 sequences in the sample, roughly 7.2% are singletons; the top ten hold 15% to 17%. The sample consisted of PBMCs spiked with cells of the T cell clone KT2. The receptor set was obtained from a human donor.

In DNA form, the CDR3 reads TGTGCCAGCACTAGAAACCGGGACAGCTCCTACAATGAGCAGTTCTTC. Protein product: CASTRNRDSSYNEQFF. This rearrangement joins TRBV6-2 or TRBV6-3 to TRBJ2-1, with 7 positions matching TRBD1. With 7 bases clipped from V and 0 bases from J, the junction kept 9 bases outside the gene matches. Germline values: CDR1 MNHEY, CDR2 SVGEGT. The CDR3 runs to 16 residues.

This clonotype was detected a few times. V usage is TRBV3-1 and J usage is TRBJ2-2; 10 bases are a match to TRBD2. Trimming removed 1 base from V and 1 base from J; junction bases left unmatched: 0. The germline V gene encodes CDR1 LGHDT and CDR2 YNNKEL (reference sequence). The CDR3 spans 16 residues. The CDR3 sequence: CASSQGLAGNTGELFF. CDR3 DNA: TGTGCCAGCAGCCAAGGACTAGCGGGGAACACCGGGGAGCTGTTTTTT.